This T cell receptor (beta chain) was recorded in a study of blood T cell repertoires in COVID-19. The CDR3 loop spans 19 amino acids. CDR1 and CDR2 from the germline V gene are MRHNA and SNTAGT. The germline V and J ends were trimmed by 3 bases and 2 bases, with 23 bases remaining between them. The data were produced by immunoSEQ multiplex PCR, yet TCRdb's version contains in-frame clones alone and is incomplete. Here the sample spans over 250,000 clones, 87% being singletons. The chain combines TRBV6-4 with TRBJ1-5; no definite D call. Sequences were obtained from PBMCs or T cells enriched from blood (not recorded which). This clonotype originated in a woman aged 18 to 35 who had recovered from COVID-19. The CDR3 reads CASSESFVTGLEGNQPQHF. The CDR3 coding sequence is TGTGCCAGCAGTGAAAGTTTTGTTACGGGCTTGGAGGGCAATCAGCCCCAGCATTTT.